This paragraph covers one T cell receptor (beta chain) sequence. The CDR3 runs to 16 residues. V was trimmed by 5 bases and J by 1 base, leaving 15 bases between them. The germline CDR1 and CDR2 sequences are SGHAT and FQDESV (reference sequence). The data belong to a study of T cells in Graves' hyperthyroidism and ophthalmopathy. The investigators amplified TCR beta CDR3 regions from RNA transcripts. Initially, a first-round RT-PCR of the TCR CDR3 employed the HTBI primer set. Via MiXCR, TCRdb re-called the multiplex PCR reads, giving one row per CDR3 protein. The sample includes 550,000 to 800,000 distinct CDR3 sequences, 17% of them seen just once.

The sequence was obtained from a man over 45 with Graves' hyperthyroidism. The V and J genes are TRBV11-1 and TRBJ2-1, with D possibly being TRBD1 (5 bases). The material sequenced was blood. DNA for the CDR3: TGTGCCAGCAGCATTCGCAGGGTAGTTTCCTACAATGAGCAGTTCTTC. Translation: CASSIRRVVSYNEQFF.